Sequencing of this T cell receptor (beta chain) was carried out in a study of T-cell reconstitution after alpha-beta-depleted transplantation in children. The study's findings and limits: Expanded graft clones, several hundred of them, were reportedly the source of alpha-beta T cells about two months after transplant. T-cell numbers and diversity one year post-transplant derived largely from freshly generated T cells.

TCRbeta library preparation incorporated unique molecular identifiers. TCRdb reprocessed the PCR reads via MiXCR and lists one record per CDR3 protein. Of about 200,000 distinct CDR3 sequences in the sample, around 5.9% were seen once. The sample holds many counts of this clonotype. Its cognate antigen is unknown. Germline CDR1 reads SNHLY; CDR2 reads FYNNEI. V lost 4 bases, J lost 0 bases, and 18 bases lay in between. CDR3 size: 17 residues. V usage is TRBV2 and J usage is TRBJ1-1, with unresolved D. Sequences were derived from PBMCs, sampled before TCRalphabeta/CD19-depleted stem cell transplant. This sequence originates from a girl under two years old with combined immunodeficiency, due to receive a stem cell transplant. Here the CDR3 reads CASSGWNGEMMNTEAFF. The CDR3 nucleotides read TGTGCCAGCAGTGGATGGAATGGGGAGATGATGAACACTGAAGCTTTCTTT. The entire variable domain, with the rest obtained from reference TRBV2 and TRBJ1-1, is as follows: EPEVTQTPSHQVTQMGQEVILRCVPISNHLYFYWYRQILGQKVEFLVSFYNNEISEKSEIFDDQFSVERPDGSNFTLKIRSTKLEDSAMYFCASSGWNGEMMNTEAFFGQGTRLTVV.